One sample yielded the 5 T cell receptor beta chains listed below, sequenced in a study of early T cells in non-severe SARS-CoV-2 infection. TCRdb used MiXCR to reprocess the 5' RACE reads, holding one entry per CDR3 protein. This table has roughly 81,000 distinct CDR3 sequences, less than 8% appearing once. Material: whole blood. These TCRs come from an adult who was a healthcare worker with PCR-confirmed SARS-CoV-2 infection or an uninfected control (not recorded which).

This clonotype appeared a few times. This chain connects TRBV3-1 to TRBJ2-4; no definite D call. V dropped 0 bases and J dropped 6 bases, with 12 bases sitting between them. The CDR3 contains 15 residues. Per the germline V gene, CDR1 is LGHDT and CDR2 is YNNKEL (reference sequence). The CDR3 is CASSQDPAGANIQYF. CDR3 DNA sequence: TGTGCCAGCAGCCAAGATCCGGCCGGCGCAAACATTCAGTACTTC.

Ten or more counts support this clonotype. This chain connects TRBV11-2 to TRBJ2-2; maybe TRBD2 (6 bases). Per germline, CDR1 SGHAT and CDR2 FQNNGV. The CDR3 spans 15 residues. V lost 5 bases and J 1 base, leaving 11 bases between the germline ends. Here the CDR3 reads CASSLRLENTGELFF. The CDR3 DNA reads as TGTGCCAGCAGCCTTCGACTAGAGAACACCGGGGAGCTGTTTTTT.

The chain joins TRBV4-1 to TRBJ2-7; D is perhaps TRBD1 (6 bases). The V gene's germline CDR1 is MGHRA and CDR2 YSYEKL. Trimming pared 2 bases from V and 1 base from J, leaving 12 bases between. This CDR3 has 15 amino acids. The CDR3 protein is CASSQLQGISYEQYF. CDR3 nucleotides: TGCGCCAGCAGCCAACTACAGGGAATTTCCTACGAGCAGTACTTC.

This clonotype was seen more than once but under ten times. The CDR3 sequence: CASGQGPMNTEAFF. CDR3 bases: TGTGCCAGCGGACAGGGGCCGATGAACACTGAAGCTTTCTTT. The gene calls are TRBV28 and TRBJ1-1; 9 bases line up with TRBD1. The CDR3 spans 14 residues. Per germline, CDR1 MDHEN and CDR2 SYDVKM. V dropped 8 bases and J dropped 0; count of bases not matched to a gene: 4.

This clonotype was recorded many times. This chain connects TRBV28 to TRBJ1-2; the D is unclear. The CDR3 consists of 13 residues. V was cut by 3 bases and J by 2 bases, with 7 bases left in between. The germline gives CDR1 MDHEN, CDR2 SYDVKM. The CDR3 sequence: CASSLGRNYGYTF. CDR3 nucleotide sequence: TGTGCCAGCAGTTTGGGCAGAAACTATGGCTACACCTTC.